The 5 T cell receptor beta chains given below trace back to one sample, sequenced in a study of T cells in Graves' hyperthyroidism and ophthalmopathy. There were TCR beta CDR3 regions amplified from RNA transcripts. Initially, a first-round RT-PCR of the TCR CDR3 employed the HTBI primer set. TCRdb redid the calling of the multiplex PCR reads with MiXCR, one entry per CDR3 protein. The sample consists of about 540,000 distinct CDR3 sequences, about 43% of them appearing once. Sequencing was performed on peripheral blood or thyroid tissue (not recorded which). The source is a woman aged 18-29 years with Graves' hyperthyroidism.

The rearrangement uses TRBV7-9 and TRBJ1-6; a weak D match, TRBD1 (5 bases). Trimming stripped 6 bases from V and 6 bases from J, with 18 bases between. The CDR3 consists of 16 residues. CDR1 SEHNR and CDR2 FQNEAQ come from the germline V gene (reference sequence). The DNA for the CDR3 is TGTGCCAGCAGACCGGGACCGGGCCTCATTAATTCACCCCTCCACTTT. Amino acids: CASRPGPGLINSPLHF.

As for this clonotype: Relative to the germline gene, one junction end is altered; a read error may explain this. The chain combines TRBV24-1 with TRBJ2-5; D not resolved. The CDR3 sequence is 15 residues long. Germline values: CDR1 KGHDR, CDR2 SFDVKD. The CDR3 here is CASSFLSGASETQYF. The DNA of the CDR3 is TGTGCCAGCAGTTTTCTTTCAGGTGCTTCGGAGACCCAGTACTTC.

This chain connects TRBV5-1 to TRBJ1-5; D is perhaps TRBD1 (6 bases). The germline CDR1 and CDR2 sequences are SGHRS and YFSETQ. This CDR3 is 14 amino acids long. Between the trimmed V and J ends, which lost 4 bases and 6 bases, there was a span of 14 bases. CDR3 protein: CASSEDSRGQPQHF. As DNA, the CDR3 is TGCGCCAGCAGCGAGGACAGCCGGGGTCAGCCCCAGCATTTT.

Concerning this clonotype itself: A much larger clonotype is one base distant, so this may be a read error. The chain is built from TRBV11-2 and TRBJ2-7; 10 bases line up with TRBD2. The junction had 6 bases not matched to a gene; V was cut back by 7 bases and J by 3 bases. The V gene's germline CDR1 is SGHAT and CDR2 FQNNGV. This CDR3 contains 14 residues. Here the CDR3 DNA reads TGTGCCAGCATGAAGGCTAGCGGGAGCTACGAGCAGTACTTC. Residues: CASMKASGSYEQYF.

For this clonotype: This could be a read error, since a much larger clone is one nucleotide away. J is TRBJ1-1 and V is TRBV2; 7 bases are shared with TRBD1. V shed 10 bases, J shed 6 bases, and the junction held 11 bases outside the gene matches. The germline gives CDR1 SNHLY, CDR2 FYNNEI. The CDR3 covers 13 residues. The CDR3 DNA sequence: TGTGCCACCTCGAAACAGGGGAGCGCTGAAGCTTTCTTT. Residues: CATSKQGSAEAFF.